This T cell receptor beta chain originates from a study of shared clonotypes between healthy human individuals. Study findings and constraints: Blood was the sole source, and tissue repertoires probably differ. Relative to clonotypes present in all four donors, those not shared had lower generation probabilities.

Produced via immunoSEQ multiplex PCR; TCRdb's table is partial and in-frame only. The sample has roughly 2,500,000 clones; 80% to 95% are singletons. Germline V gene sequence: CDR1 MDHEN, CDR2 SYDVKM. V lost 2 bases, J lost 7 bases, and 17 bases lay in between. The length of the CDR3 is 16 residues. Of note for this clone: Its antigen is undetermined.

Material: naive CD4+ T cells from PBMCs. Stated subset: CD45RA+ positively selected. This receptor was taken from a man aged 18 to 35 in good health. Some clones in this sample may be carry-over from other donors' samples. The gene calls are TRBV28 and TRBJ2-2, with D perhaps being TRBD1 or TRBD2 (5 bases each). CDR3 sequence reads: CASSLIGDQQGGELFF. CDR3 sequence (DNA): TGTGCCAGCAGTTTAATTGGGGACCAGCAGGGCGGGGAGCTGTTTTTT. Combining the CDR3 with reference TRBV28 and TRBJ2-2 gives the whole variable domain DVKVTQSSRYLVKRTGEKVFLECVQDMDHENMFWYRQDPGLGLRLIYFSYDVKMKEKGDIPEGYSVSREKKERFSLILESASTNQTSMYLCASSLIGDQQGGELFFGEGSRLTVL.